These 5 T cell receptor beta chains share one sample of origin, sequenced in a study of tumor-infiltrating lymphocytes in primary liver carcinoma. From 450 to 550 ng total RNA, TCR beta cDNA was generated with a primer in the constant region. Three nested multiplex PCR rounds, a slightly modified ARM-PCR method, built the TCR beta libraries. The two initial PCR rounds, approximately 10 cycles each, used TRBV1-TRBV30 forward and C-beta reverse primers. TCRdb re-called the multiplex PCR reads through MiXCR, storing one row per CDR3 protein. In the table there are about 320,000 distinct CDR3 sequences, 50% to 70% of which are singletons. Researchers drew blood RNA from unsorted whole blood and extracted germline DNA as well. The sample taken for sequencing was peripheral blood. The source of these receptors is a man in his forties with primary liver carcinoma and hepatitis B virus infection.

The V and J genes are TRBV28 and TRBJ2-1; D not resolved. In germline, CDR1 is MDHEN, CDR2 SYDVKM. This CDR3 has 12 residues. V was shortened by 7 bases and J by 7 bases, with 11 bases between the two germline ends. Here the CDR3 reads CASTSSKNEQFF. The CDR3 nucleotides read TGTGCCAGCACCTCCTCTAAGAATGAGCAGTTCTTC.

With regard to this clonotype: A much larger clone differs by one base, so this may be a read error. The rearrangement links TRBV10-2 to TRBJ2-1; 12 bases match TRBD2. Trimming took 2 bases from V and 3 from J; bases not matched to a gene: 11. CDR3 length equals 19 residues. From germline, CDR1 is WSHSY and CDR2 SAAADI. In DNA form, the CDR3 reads TGCGCCAGCAGTGAGAATCGGACTAGCGGGACGTTCTTCTACAATGAGCAGTTCTTC. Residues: CASSENRTSGTFFYNEQFF.

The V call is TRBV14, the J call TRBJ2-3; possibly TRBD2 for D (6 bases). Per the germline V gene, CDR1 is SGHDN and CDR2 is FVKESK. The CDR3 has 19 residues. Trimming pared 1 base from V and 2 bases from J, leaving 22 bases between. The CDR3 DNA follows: TGTGCCAGCAGCCAAGTCACCGGGCTAGTGGGAGGCCCCACAGATACGCAGTATTTT. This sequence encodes CASSQVTGLVGGPTDTQYF.

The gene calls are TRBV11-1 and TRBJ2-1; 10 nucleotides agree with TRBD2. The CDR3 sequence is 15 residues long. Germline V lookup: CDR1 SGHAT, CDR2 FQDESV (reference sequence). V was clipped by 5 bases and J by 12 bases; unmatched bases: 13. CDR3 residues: CASSLGLAGVYVQFF. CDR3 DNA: TGTGCCAGCAGCCTGGGGCTAGCGGGAGTCTATGTGCAGTTCTTC.

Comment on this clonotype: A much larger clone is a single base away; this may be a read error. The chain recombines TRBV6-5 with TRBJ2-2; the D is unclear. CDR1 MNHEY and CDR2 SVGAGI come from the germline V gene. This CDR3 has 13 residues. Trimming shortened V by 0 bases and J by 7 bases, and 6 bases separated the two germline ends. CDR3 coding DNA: TGTGCCAGCAGTTACTCCCACATCGGGGAGCTGTTTTTT. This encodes CASSYSHIGELFF.